This paragraph covers one TCR beta chain sequence. Germline-derived CDR1 and CDR2 are DFQATT and SNEGSKA (reference sequence). V was cut by 3 bases and J by 1 base, with 15 bases left in between. This CDR3 contains 15 residues. Sequencing used immunoSEQ multiplex PCR; TCRdb keeps in-frame clones, though not all of them. The sample records tens of thousands of clones, less than 85% being singletons. The record originates from a study of blood T cell repertoires in COVID-19. Sequencing used peripheral blood. V is TRBV20-1 and J is TRBJ1-1, with D possibly matching TRBD1 (5 bases). This clonotype originated in a woman aged 80 or older with active or convalescent COVID-19. CDR3 in DNA: TGCAGTGCTAGTGTCTTCGGGGGGGGGAACACTGAAGCTTTCTTT. It yields the protein CSASVFGGGNTEAFF.